The 13 T cell receptor beta chains reported below all come from one sample, sequenced in a study of blood T cell repertoires in COVID-19. Here immunoSEQ multiplex PCR was the method, and the copy in TCRdb shows in-frame clones only, minus some. The profile covers 130,000 or so clones, with around 81% appearing a single time and roughly 1.5% taken by the ten largest. Sequenced sample: peripheral blood. These receptors were taken from a human donor in a cohort sampled during active COVID-19.

This chain joins TRBV9 and TRBJ2-2; TRBD2 aligns across 9 bases. The CDR3 runs 17 residues. The V gene's germline CDR1 is SGDLS and CDR2 YYNGEE. The junction had 9 bases not matched to a gene; V was cut back by 0 bases and J by 6 bases. CDR3 nucleotide sequence: TGTGCCAGCAGCGTAGGGGGAGGGGGACTAGCCTCCGGGGAGCTGTTTTTT. As protein: CASSVGGGGLASGELFF.

The chain couples TRBV5-8 to TRBJ1-5; 8 bases map to TRBD1. The junction had 11 bases not matched to a gene; V was cut back by 4 bases and J by 5 bases. CDR1 SGHTS and CDR2 YDEGEE come from the germline V gene. This CDR3 comprises 16 residues. The CDR3 spells CASSRSLGQGDQPQHF. As DNA, the CDR3 is TGTGCCAGCAGCAGATCTCTTGGACAGGGAGATCAGCCCCAGCATTTT.

The chain joins TRBV4-2 to TRBJ2-1; TRBD1 might be the D (6 bases). Germline assignment: CDR1 LGHNA and CDR2 YNFKEQ. The CDR3 covers 11 residues. Trimming removed 6 bases at V and 8 bases at J, with 8 bases between. The DNA for the CDR3 is TGTGCCAGCAGGACAGGTTATGAGCAGTTCTTC. Its protein is CASRTGYEQFF.

The chain recombines TRBV15 with TRBJ2-1, with 11 bases lining up with TRBD2. Per the germline V gene, CDR1 is LNHNV and CDR2 is YYDKDF (reference sequence). V trimming: 4 bases; J trimming: 7 bases; junction bases outside the gene matches: 12. The CDR3 is made up of 17 amino acids. CDR3 nucleotide sequence: TGTGCCACCAGCATGACTAGCGGGATAGGAGTGGGGAATGAGCAGTTCTTC. Its protein product is CATSMTSGIGVGNEQFF.

The rearrangement uses TRBV5-4 and TRBJ2-1; D is perhaps TRBD1 (7 bases). The length of the CDR3 is 19 residues. The V gene lost 3 bases and the J gene lost 7 bases, with 29 bases spanning the gap. Germline V lookup: CDR1 SGHNT, CDR2 YYREEE (reference sequence). CDR3 amino acids: CASSSGTGGGWGLGNEQFF. The CDR3 coding sequence is TGTGCCAGCAGCTCCGGGACTGGAGGGGGCTGGGGCTTAGGGAATGAGCAGTTCTTC.

This chain joins TRBV6-5 and TRBJ1-2, with 8 bases aligning to TRBD1. CDR1 and CDR2 from the germline V gene are MNHEY and SVGAGI. The CDR3 sequence is 15 residues long. After removal of 5 bases from V and 1 base from J, the junction contained 6 bases not matched to a gene. CDR3 DNA sequence: TGTGCCAGCAGTCGCGACAGGGGAGTTAACTATGGCTACACCTTC. The encoded protein is CASSRDRGVNYGYTF.

The gene calls are TRBV11-2 and TRBJ1-6; D possibly corresponds to TRBD1 (6 bases). V gave up 4 bases and J gave up 7 bases, with 14 bases separating them. CDR1 is SGHAT and CDR2 is FQNNGV in the germline V gene. The CDR3 runs to 15 residues. CDR3 region: CASSSSRRGNSPLHF. CDR3 coding DNA: TGTGCCAGCAGCTCCTCTCGAAGGGGGAATTCACCCCTCCACTTT.

The chain links TRBV7-6 to TRBJ1-2; D is unresolved. Per germline, CDR1 SGHVS and CDR2 FNYEAQ. This CDR3 comprises 11 residues. Trimming took 4 bases from V and 8 from J, leaving 8 bases between them. This CDR3 reads CASSSPRGYTF. The CDR3 nucleotides read TGTGCCAGCAGCTCCCCCCGGGGCTACACCTTC.

This clone was seen just once. The V and J genes are TRBV4-1 and TRBJ1-4; 8 positions agree with TRBD1. V dropped 3 bases and J dropped 7; count of bases not matched to a gene: 7. Germline V gives CDR1 MGHRA, CDR2 YSYEKL. The CDR3 is made up of 15 amino acids. CDR3 residues: CASSQPDRGIEKLFF. CDR3 nucleotide sequence: TGCGCCAGCAGCCAGCCTGACAGGGGAATTGAAAAACTGTTTTTT.

The chain uses TRBV9 and TRBJ1-6; TRBD1 is a possible D gene (6 bases). CDR3 length equals 15 residues. V was shortened by 0 bases and J by 7 bases, with 11 bases between the two germline ends. Germline CDR1 is SGDLS and CDR2 is YYNGEE. The CDR3 nucleotides are TGTGCCAGCAGCGTAGGAGGGGGGGCCAATTCACCCCTCCACTTT. Translating it yields CASSVGGGANSPLHF.

This sequence joins TRBV4-3 and TRBJ2-3; 7 bases map to TRBD1. This CDR3 is built from 14 residues. Germline V lookup: CDR1 LGHNA, CDR2 YSLEER. The V gene end was trimmed by 0 bases and the J gene end by 5 bases; junction bases not matched to a gene: 2. DNA for the CDR3: TGCGCCAGCAGCCAAGATGACAGGGTAGATACGCAGTATTTT. Translation: CASSQDDRVDTQYF.

The chain links TRBV15 to TRBJ1-1; tentatively, D is TRBD1 (5 bases). The CDR3 contains 15 residues. V was cut by 0 bases and J by 0 bases, with 8 bases left in between. CDR1 and CDR2 from the germline V gene are LNHNV and YYDKDF (reference sequence). CDR3 DNA sequence: TGTGCCACCAGCAGAGATCCCAGGGTGAACACTGAAGCTTTCTTT. It encodes CATSRDPRVNTEAFF.

The chain is built from TRBV14 and TRBJ2-7; 11 bases match TRBD2. The CDR3 has 19 amino acids. Trimming took 4 bases from V and 0 from J; bases not matched to a gene: 14. Per germline, CDR1 SGHDN and CDR2 FVKESK. The CDR3 here is CASSPGIGLAGKSSYEQYF. Here the CDR3 DNA reads TGTGCCAGCAGCCCTGGAATCGGACTAGCGGGCAAAAGCTCCTACGAGCAGTACTTC.